This T cell receptor (beta chain) was identified in a study of PD-1 blockade in classical Hodgkin lymphoma. Study outcomes and limitations: With CD4+ cells, TCR diversity rose significantly by C4D1, but not with CD8+ cells. When set against healthy donors, newly diagnosed patients were reported to show lower baseline TCR diversity. Newly diagnosed patients and complete responders had comparable diversity at baseline. Causes of the repertoire differences remain undefined, possibly disease activity or prior therapy.

Sequencing used immunoSEQ multiplex PCR; TCRdb keeps in-frame clones, though not all of them. The repertoire holds fewer than 30,000 clones, with 75% to 90% as singletons. No patient escaped relapse after autologous stem cell transplantation, and brentuximab vedotin exposure varied. In regard to this clone: The antigen remains undetermined. This may be a read error: a much more frequent sequence differs by one nucleotide.

Germline-derived CDR1 and CDR2 are SGHDT and YYEEEE. The CDR3 runs to 11 residues. V was shortened by 2 bases and J by 6 bases, with 3 bases between the two germline ends. V gene TRBV5-6 combines with J gene TRBJ2-1; D remains unclear. The sequence derives from a human donor with classical Hodgkin lymphoma. Sequencing used peripheral blood mononuclear cells (PBMCs), obtained before the second cycle of nivolumab. Here the CDR3 reads CASSLGNEQFF. As DNA, the CDR3 is TGTGCCAGCAGCTTAGGCAATGAGCAGTTCTTC.